This entry is about one TCR beta chain. Its antigen is not identified. Isolation of CD8+ and CD4+ T cells was performed negatively, whereas enrichment of TEMRA cells was done by FACS. About 0.5 to 1 ug RNA was reverse transcribed with random hexamers. Across 54 Vbeta and 13 Jbeta, immunoSEQ multiplex PCR amplified TCR beta CDR3. TCRdb called the immunoSEQ multiplex PCR reads again in MiXCR, with one record for every CDR3 protein. This sample carries about 190,000 distinct CDR3 sequences, just under 95% of them seen once, and the ten largest clones take approximately 0.16%. The source of the sample is a study of CD8 T cells in Susac syndrome. About the research overall: Blood was drawn from Susac syndrome patients while they were therapy-naive, on corticosteroids, or on intravenous immunoglobulin alone. Study-wide results and limits: The study recognized that the number of individuals in its TCR sequencing and HLA analysis was relatively small.

CDR1 and CDR2 from the germline V gene are LGHDT and YNNKEL (reference sequence). J lost 5 bases, V lost 4 bases, and 11 bases had no gene match. CDR3 size: 16 residues. The sample consisted of CD8+ T cells from PBMCs. This sequence joins TRBV3-1 and TRBJ1-2, with TRBD1 identical over 9 bases. The source of this sequence is a human donor with Susac syndrome. The DNA of the CDR3 is TGTGCCAGCAGCCCGAGCCCAGGGACAGGGAGTTATGGCTACACCTTC. It specifies CASSPSPGTGSYGYTF.